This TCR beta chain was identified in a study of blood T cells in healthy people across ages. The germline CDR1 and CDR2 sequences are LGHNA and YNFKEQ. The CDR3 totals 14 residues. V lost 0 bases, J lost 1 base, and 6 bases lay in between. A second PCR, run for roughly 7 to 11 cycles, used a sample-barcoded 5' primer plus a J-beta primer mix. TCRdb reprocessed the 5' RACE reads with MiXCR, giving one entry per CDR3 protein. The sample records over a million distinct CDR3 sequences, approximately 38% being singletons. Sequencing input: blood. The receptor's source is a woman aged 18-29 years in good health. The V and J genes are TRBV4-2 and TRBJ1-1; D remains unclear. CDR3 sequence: CASSQDNENTEAFF. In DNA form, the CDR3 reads TGTGCCAGCAGCCAAGACAATGAGAACACTGAAGCTTTCTTT.